This T cell receptor (beta chain) was sequenced during a study of metastatic and nonmetastatic thyroid tumors. MiXCR was used by TCRdb to re-call the PCR reads. The data show tens of thousands of clones, about 13% seen once. Each patient came to thyroid surgery without any prior treatment (of any kind). Regarding the study as a whole: Reports indicated that malignant thyroid tumors showed significantly higher TCR beta diversity than benign nodules did, in blood and tumor.

This clone was detected ten times or more. What it recognizes is unknown. V was clipped by 4 bases and J by 3 bases, with 8 bases between them. Germline V gene sequence: CDR1 KGHSY, CDR2 FQNENV. CDR3 length: 13 amino acids. The V gene is TRBV16, the J gene TRBJ2-3, with D unresolved. The receptor's source is a female donor with papillary thyroid cancer or a benign thyroid nodule (not recorded which). Some clones in this sample may be carry-over from other donors' samples. The sequencing sample was made of blood. The CDR3 nucleotides are TGTGCCAGCAGCCCCCCTCGTACAGATACGCAGTATTTT. Translating gives CASSPPRTDTQYF.